This TCR beta chain emerged from a study of T cells in Graves' hyperthyroidism and ophthalmopathy. Study summary: Blood was drawn when the patient was first diagnosed and still untreated.

The investigators amplified TCR beta CDR3 regions from RNA transcripts. First-round RT-PCR of the TCR CDR3 relied on the HTBI primer set. TCRdb processed the multiplex PCR reads anew with MiXCR; each CDR3 protein has one entry. The sample has approximately 600,000 distinct CDR3 sequences, 14% seen once; the top ten hold more than 5%. The CDR3 is 14 residues long. Germline V lookup: CDR1 SQVTM, CDR2 ANQGSEA. V was pared by 6 bases and J by 5 bases, with 11 bases of the junction left unmatched. Points from the study as a whole: Most expanded thyroid clonotypes above 0.001 also appeared in blood.

Aged 18 to 65, the patients had hyperthyroidism that was newly diagnosed and had lasted under 2 months. This clonotype was picked up a small number of times. What it binds is unknown. V is TRBV29-1 and J is TRBJ2-5, with 8 bases that match TRBD2. Sequencing input: blood. This sequence originates from a woman aged 30 to 39 with Graves' hyperthyroidism that later progressed to Graves' ophthalmopathy. CDR3 in DNA: TGCAGCGTCGAGTTTACTAGCGGCCGGGAGACCCAGTACTTC. This codes for CSVEFTSGRETQYF.